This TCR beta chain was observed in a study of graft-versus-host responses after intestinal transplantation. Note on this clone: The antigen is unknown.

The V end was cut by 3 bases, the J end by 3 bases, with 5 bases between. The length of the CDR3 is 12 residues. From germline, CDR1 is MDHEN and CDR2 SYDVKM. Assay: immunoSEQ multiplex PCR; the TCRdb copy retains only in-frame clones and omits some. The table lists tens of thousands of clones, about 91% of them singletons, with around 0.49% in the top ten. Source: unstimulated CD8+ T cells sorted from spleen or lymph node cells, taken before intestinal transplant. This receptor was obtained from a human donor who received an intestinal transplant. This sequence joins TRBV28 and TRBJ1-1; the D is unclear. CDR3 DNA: TGTGCCAGCAGTTTCCCCGACACTGAAGCTTTCTTT. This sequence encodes CASSFPDTEAFF.